These T cell receptor beta chains were read from a single sample in a study of T cells in localized non-small cell lung cancer. The repertoire was sequenced with immunoSEQ multiplex PCR; TCRdb's copy has only in-frame clones and lacks some. Of 1,300 to 1,500 clones detected, about a fifth appear once; the ten largest clones hold under 12%. Source: lung tumor tissue, taken before any cancer treatment. The receptors originated from a male donor aged 60 or over with stage I lung adenocarcinoma. Both conserved end residues are part of each CDR3. D genes are given only for firm matches. The listing skips clone size in some rows; elsewhere it reads once, few, many or a size class.

v_call: TRBV30
j_call: TRBJ1-3
d_call: TRBD1
clone_size: .
cdr3_nt: TGTGCCTACATGAGGGGACAGGGATTAAGCTCTGGAAACACCATATATTTT
cdr3_aa: CAYMRGQGLSSGNTIYF

v_call: TRBV29-1
j_call: TRBJ1-3
d_call: .
clone_size: .
cdr3_nt: TGCAGCGTTGAAGACACGACATCCGACCTCTCTGGAAACACCATATATTTT
cdr3_aa: CSVEDTTSDLSGNTIYF

v_call: TRBV19
j_call: TRBJ2-5
d_call: .
clone_size: .
cdr3_nt: TGTGCCAGTAGTCTAGGGGGAGGGACGGTGACCCAGTACTTC
cdr3_aa: CASSLGGGTVTQYF

v_call: TRBV11-3
j_call: TRBJ2-3
d_call: TRBD2
clone_size: few
cdr3_nt: TGTGCCAGCAGCTTCGTGGGCGGGAGGGCCTCGGGTGATACGCAGTATTTT
cdr3_aa: CASSFVGGRASGDTQYF

v_call: TRBV11-3
j_call: TRBJ2-1
d_call: .
clone_size: medium-sized
cdr3_nt: TGTGCCAGCAGTCAGGGCTTGGCGGGCAATGAGCAGTTCTTC
cdr3_aa: CASSQGLAGNEQFF

v_call: TRBV11-3
j_call: TRBJ2-1
d_call: TRBD2
clone_size: few
cdr3_nt: TGTGCCAGCAGCTTAGAGGCTAGCGGGAGAGGGGAGCAGTTCTTC
cdr3_aa: CASSLEASGRGEQFF

v_call: TRBV5-1
j_call: TRBJ1-1
d_call: .
clone_size: few
cdr3_nt: TGCGCCAGCAGCTTGGGACAGATGAACACTGAAGCTTTCTTT
cdr3_aa: CASSLGQMNTEAFF

v_call: TRBV29-1
j_call: TRBJ2-3
d_call: TRBD2
clone_size: .
cdr3_nt: TGCAGCGTTCCCGGACTAGCGGGAGAAACAGATACGCAGTATTTT
cdr3_aa: CSVPGLAGETDTQYF

v_call: TRBV25-1
j_call: TRBJ2-1
d_call: .
clone_size: .
cdr3_nt: TGTGCCAGCAGTGAATCTAGCGGAGGGGGCGATGAGCAGTTCTTC
cdr3_aa: CASSESSGGGDEQFF

v_call: TRBV6-8
j_call: TRBJ2-7
d_call: TRBD2
clone_size: few
cdr3_nt: TGTGCCAGCAGTCCGATAGCGGGGTCGACCTACGAGCAGTACTTC
cdr3_aa: CASSPIAGSTYEQYF

v_call: TRBV6-8
j_call: TRBJ2-3
d_call: TRBD1
clone_size: .
cdr3_nt: TGTGCCATCAGTATATCCGGGACAGCAGGGGATACGCAGTATTTT
cdr3_aa: CAISISGTAGDTQYF

v_call: TRBV18
j_call: TRBJ2-2
d_call: .
clone_size: .
cdr3_nt: TGTGCCAGCTCACCACCGGGGCGGTCCGGGGAGCTGTTTTTT
cdr3_aa: CASSPPGRSGELFF

v_call: TRBV2
j_call: TRBJ2-2
d_call: TRBD2
clone_size: few
cdr3_nt: TGTGCCAGCGGGCGGACTAGCGTTACCGGGGAGCTGTTTTTT
cdr3_aa: CASGRTSVTGELFF

v_call: TRBV6-1
j_call: TRBJ1-1
d_call: .
clone_size: medium-sized
cdr3_nt: TGTGCCAGCAGTGAAGATGGCAGAAGAAACACTGAAGCTTTCTTT
cdr3_aa: CASSEDGRRNTEAFF

v_call: TRBV9
j_call: TRBJ2-3
d_call: .
clone_size: few
cdr3_nt: TGTGCCAGCAGCTTAGGCGGGTTGAGCACAGATACGCAGTATTTT
cdr3_aa: CASSLGGLSTDTQYF

v_call: TRBV29-1
j_call: TRBJ2-1
d_call: TRBD2
clone_size: few
cdr3_nt: TGCAGCTCTCGTAGCGGGAGAAATGAGCAGTTCTTC
cdr3_aa: CSSRSGRNEQFF

v_call: TRBV11-3
j_call: TRBJ1-1
d_call: .
clone_size: few
cdr3_nt: TGTGCCAGCAGTTTCGGGTACACTTCGAACACTGAAGCTTTCTTT
cdr3_aa: CASSFGYTSNTEAFF

v_call: TRBV18
j_call: TRBJ2-7
d_call: TRBD1
clone_size: .
cdr3_nt: TGTGCCAGCTCATCCGGACAGGGAACGTACGAGCAGTACTTC
cdr3_aa: CASSSGQGTYEQYF

v_call: TRBV6-8
j_call: TRBJ2-7
d_call: .
clone_size: .
cdr3_nt: TGTGTCACAGCGCGTCCCAAGGGAATGGCGATTTTTTCCTCCTACGAGCAGTACTTC
cdr3_aa: CVTARPKGMAIFSSYEQYF

v_call: TRBV9
j_call: TRBJ1-4
d_call: .
clone_size: few
cdr3_nt: TGTGCCAGCAGGCTGGACGCTTCGACACCGAAACTGTTTTTT
cdr3_aa: CASRLDASTPKLFF

v_call: TRBV18
j_call: TRBJ2-1
d_call: TRBD2
clone_size: .
cdr3_nt: TGTGCCAGCTCACCCCTAAGAGCGGGAGGAAGGAATGAGCAGTTCTTC
cdr3_aa: CASSPLRAGGRNEQFF

v_call: TRBV2
j_call: TRBJ2-7
d_call: TRBD2
clone_size: few
cdr3_nt: TGTGCCAGCAGCGGACCCGGGACTAGCGGGACTCAGTACTTC
cdr3_aa: CASSGPGTSGTQYF

v_call: TRBV11-3
j_call: TRBJ2-3
d_call: TRBD2
clone_size: few
cdr3_nt: TGTGCCAGCAGCTTGGGGGGGTCCACCCCAGATACGCAGTATTTT
cdr3_aa: CASSLGGSTPDTQYF

v_call: TRBV15
j_call: TRBJ1-3
d_call: .
clone_size: few
cdr3_nt: TGTGCCACCAGCAGAGATCGTTTGAGGGGCTCCTCTGGAAACACCATATATTTT
cdr3_aa: CATSRDRLRGSSGNTIYF

v_call: TRBV29-1
j_call: TRBJ2-3
d_call: TRBD1
clone_size: .
cdr3_nt: TGCAGCGTTGTTCCAGGGGACAGGGGGGCAGATACGCAGTATTTT
cdr3_aa: CSVVPGDRGADTQYF

v_call: TRBV28
j_call: TRBJ1-1
d_call: .
clone_size: .
cdr3_nt: TGTGCCAGCAGCGACTGGGTCGCTGAAGCTTTCTTT
cdr3_aa: CASSDWVAEAFF

v_call: TRBV18
j_call: TRBJ1-1
d_call: .
clone_size: .
cdr3_nt: TGTGCCAGCGAACGCAATGGGGAGAAGAACACTGAAGCTTTCTTT
cdr3_aa: CASERNGEKNTEAFF

v_call: TRBV11-3
j_call: TRBJ2-3
d_call: TRBD2
clone_size: .
cdr3_nt: TGTGCCAGCAGCCCGACTAGCGGGGGACGCACAGATACGCAGTATTTT
cdr3_aa: CASSPTSGGRTDTQYF

v_call: TRBV11-3
j_call: TRBJ2-1
d_call: TRBD2
clone_size: .
cdr3_nt: TGTGCCAGCAGCTTAACCCCTAGCGGGCTCTCCTACAATGAGCAGTTCTTC
cdr3_aa: CASSLTPSGLSYNEQFF

v_call: TRBV15
j_call: TRBJ2-1
d_call: TRBD2
clone_size: .
cdr3_nt: TGTGCCACCAGCAGAGAGCTAGCGGGATCCTACAATGAGCAGTTCTTC
cdr3_aa: CATSRELAGSYNEQFF

v_call: TRBV18
j_call: TRBJ2-2
d_call: .
clone_size: .
cdr3_nt: TGTGCCAGCTCTCAGGCGGAGATCGGGGAGCTGTTTTTT
cdr3_aa: CASSQAEIGELFF

v_call: TRBV5-1
j_call: TRBJ2-6
d_call: TRBD1
clone_size: large
cdr3_nt: TGCGCCAGCAGCTTGACAGGGGGCGAAGGGGCCAACGTCCTGACTTTC
cdr3_aa: CASSLTGGEGANVLTF

v_call: TRBV11-3
j_call: TRBJ2-3
d_call: TRBD2
clone_size: few
cdr3_nt: TGTGCCAGCAGCTTGACTAGCGGGAGTGGGGATACGCAGTATTTT
cdr3_aa: CASSLTSGSGDTQYF

v_call: TRBV12-5
j_call: TRBJ2-1
d_call: TRBD2
clone_size: .
cdr3_nt: TGTGCCAGCATTCCCCTTGCGGGAGGGCCCTACAATGAGCAGTTCTTC
cdr3_aa: CASIPLAGGPYNEQFF

v_call: TRBV6-8
j_call: TRBJ2-5
d_call: .
clone_size: .
cdr3_nt: TGTGCCAGCTCCCCTAGCTTGCAAGAGACCCAGTACTTC
cdr3_aa: CASSPSLQETQYF

v_call: TRBV19
j_call: TRBJ2-1
d_call: .
clone_size: .
cdr3_nt: TGTGCCAGTAGTATAAGAGGAAGCTCCTACAATGAGCAGTTCTTC
cdr3_aa: CASSIRGSSYNEQFF